This paragraph covers one TCR beta chain sequence. No antigen is known for it. The record has no base qualities; no much larger clone is one base away. This record comes from a study of technical replicates of blood from a handful of donors (dated by TCRdb to 2016 to 2017). V is shortened by 6 bases, J by 8 bases, and the region joining them spans 8 bases. The germline V gene gives CDR1 as SNHLY and CDR2 as FYNNEI. Its CDR3 holds 11 amino acids, cysteine through phenylalanine. Only the CDR3 portion is preserved as DNA: 33 bases, with reading frame beginning at the first base. The method behind the library was the immunoSEQ multiplex PCR assay. The immuneACCESS repertoire file appears here via TCRdb, limited to in-frame rearrangements. These files lack a portion of the clones; in checked studies, under half of the deficit traces to unresolved V genes, and the cause of the others is not known. Counted in this sample were about 94,000 clones; roughly 96% of them appeared once. Around 0.21% of the sample lies in the top ten.

The receptor comes from a human donor in good health. The sequenced material came from T cells isolated from PBMCs. Recombination linked TRBV2 to TRBJ1-3; there is no confident call for the D gene. This receptor has the CDR3 CASRREDTIYF. The sequence in DNA is TGTGCCAGCAGAAGGGAGGACACCATATATTTT.